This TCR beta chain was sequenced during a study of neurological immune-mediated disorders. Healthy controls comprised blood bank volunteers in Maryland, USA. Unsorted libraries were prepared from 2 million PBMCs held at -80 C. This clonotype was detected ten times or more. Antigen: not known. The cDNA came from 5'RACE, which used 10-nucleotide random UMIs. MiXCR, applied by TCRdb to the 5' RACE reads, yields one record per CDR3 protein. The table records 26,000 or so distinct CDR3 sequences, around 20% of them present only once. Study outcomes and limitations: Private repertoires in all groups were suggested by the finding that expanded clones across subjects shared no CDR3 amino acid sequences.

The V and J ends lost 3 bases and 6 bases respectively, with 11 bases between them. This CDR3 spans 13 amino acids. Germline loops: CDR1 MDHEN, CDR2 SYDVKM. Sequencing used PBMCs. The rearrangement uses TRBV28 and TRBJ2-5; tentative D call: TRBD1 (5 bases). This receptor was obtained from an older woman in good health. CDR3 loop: CASSFHDRQTQYF. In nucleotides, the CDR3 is TGTGCCAGCAGTTTTCATGACAGACAGACCCAGTACTTC.